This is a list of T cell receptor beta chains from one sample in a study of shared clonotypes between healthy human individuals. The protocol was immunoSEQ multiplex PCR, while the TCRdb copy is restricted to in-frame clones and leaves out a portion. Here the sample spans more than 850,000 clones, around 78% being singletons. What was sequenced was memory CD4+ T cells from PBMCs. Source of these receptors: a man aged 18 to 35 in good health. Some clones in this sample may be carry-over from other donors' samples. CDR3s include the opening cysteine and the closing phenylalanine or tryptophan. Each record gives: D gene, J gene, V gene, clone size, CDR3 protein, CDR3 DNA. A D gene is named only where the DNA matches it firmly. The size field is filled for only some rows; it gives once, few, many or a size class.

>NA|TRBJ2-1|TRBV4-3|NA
CASSHGGWGKGFVEQFF
TGCGCCAGCAGCCATGGGGGATGGGGGAAAGGGTTCGTTGAGCAGTTCTTC
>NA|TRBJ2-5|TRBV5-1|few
CASSPGGRSQETQYF
TGCGCCAGCAGCCCAGGCGGCCGTTCGCAAGAGACCCAGTACTTC
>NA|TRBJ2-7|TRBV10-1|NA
CASSRDLSGAYEQYF
TGCGCCAGCAGCAGGGACCTGAGCGGAGCCTACGAGCAGTACTTC
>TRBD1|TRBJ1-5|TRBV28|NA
CASLSGQGVGSNQPQHF
TGTGCCAGCCTCTCCGGACAGGGGGTAGGAAGCAATCAGCCCCAGCATTTT
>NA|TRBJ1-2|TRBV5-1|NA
CASSFDGDGYTF
TGCGCCAGCAGCTTCGACGGGGATGGCTACACCTTC
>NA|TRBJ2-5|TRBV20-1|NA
CSARIRETQYF
TGCAGTGCTAGAATTCGAGAGACCCAGTACTTC
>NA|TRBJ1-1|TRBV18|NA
CASSTTNTEAFF
TGTGCCAGCTCAACAACGAACACTGAAGCTTTCTTT
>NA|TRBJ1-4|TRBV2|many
CASNLIPYEKLFF
TGTGCCAGCAATCTAATCCCATATGAAAAACTGTTTTTT
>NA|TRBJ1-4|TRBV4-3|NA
CASSQGWATNEKLFF
TGCGCCAGCAGCCAAGGCTGGGCAACTAATGAAAAACTGTTTTTT
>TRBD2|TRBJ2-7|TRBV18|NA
CASSPGTNYEQYF
TGTGCCAGCTCACCCGGGACTAACTACGAGCAGTACTTC
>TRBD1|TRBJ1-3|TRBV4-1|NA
CASSQGTGPGGNTIYF
TGCGCCAGCAGCCAAGGGACAGGGCCTGGCGGAAACACCATATATTTT
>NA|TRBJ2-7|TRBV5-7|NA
CASSGGHGTLLSSF
TGTGCCAGCAGCGGGGGGCACGGGACCCTCCTATCAAGCTTC
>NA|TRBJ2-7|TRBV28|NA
CASRIGTSYPYEQYF
TGTGCCAGCAGGATAGGGACTTCTTATCCCTACGAGCAGTACTTC
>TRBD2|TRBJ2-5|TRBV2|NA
CATSGTSGRAGAWETQYF
TGTGCCACCTCCGGGACTAGCGGGAGGGCCGGGGCGTGGGAGACCCAGTACTTC
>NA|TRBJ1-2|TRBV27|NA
CASSSGVDYGYTF
TGTGCCAGCAGTTCCGGGGTGGACTATGGCTACACCTTC
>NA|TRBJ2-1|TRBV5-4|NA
CASSVGTGLRRYNEQFF
TGTGCCAGCAGCGTAGGGACGGGACTTCGCCGGTACAATGAGCAGTTCTTC
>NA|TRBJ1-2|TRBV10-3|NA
CAIRDSDRNYGYTF
TGTGCCATCAGGGATTCAGACAGAAACTATGGCTACACCTTC
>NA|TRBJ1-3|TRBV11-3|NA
CASSSGPGNTIYF
TGTGCCAGCAGCTCCGGTCCTGGAAACACCATATATTTT
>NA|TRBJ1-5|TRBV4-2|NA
CASSQEGGHQPQHF
TGTGCCAGCAGCCAAGAGGGAGGGCACCAGCCCCAGCATTTT
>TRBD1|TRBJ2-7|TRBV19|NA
CASNPGGFYYEQYF
TGTGCCAGTAACCCAGGGGGCTTTTACTACGAGCAGTACTTC
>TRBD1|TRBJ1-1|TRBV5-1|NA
CASSLVVRGPGTEAFF
TGCGCCAGCAGCTTGGTAGTGAGGGGGCCTGGCACTGAAGCTTTCTTT
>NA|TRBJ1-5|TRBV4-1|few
CASSQGGGYWPQHF
TGCGCCAGCAGCCAAGGAGGAGGGTACTGGCCCCAGCATTTT
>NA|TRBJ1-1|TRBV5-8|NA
CASSLRTEAFF
TGTGCCAGCAGCCTCCGCACTGAAGCTTTCTTT
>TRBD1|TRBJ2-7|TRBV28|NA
CASSFAGTGTYEQYF
TGTGCCAGCAGTTTCGCCGGGACAGGGACCTACGAGCAGTACTTC
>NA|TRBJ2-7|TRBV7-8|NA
CASSLAGTLLSYEQYF
TGTGCCAGCAGCTTAGCAGGGACTCTTCTCTCCTACGAGCAGTACTTC
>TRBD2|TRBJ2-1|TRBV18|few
CASSPRITSGTLNEQFF
TGTGCCAGCTCACCACGGATTACTAGCGGGACACTCAATGAGCAGTTCTTC
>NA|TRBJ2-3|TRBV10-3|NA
CAISKGADTQYF
TGTGCCATCAGTAAAGGGGCAGATACGCAGTATTTT
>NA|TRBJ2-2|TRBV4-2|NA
CASSQVYRATGELFF
TGTGCCAGCAGCCAAGTGTACAGGGCCACCGGGGAGCTGTTTTTT
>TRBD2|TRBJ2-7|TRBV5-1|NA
CASSLGSSGSLYEQYF
TGCGCCAGCAGCTTGGGATCTAGCGGGAGTCTGTACGAGCAGTACTTC
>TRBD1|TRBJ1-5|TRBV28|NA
CASSRFTGTGGKSYQPQHF
TGTGCCAGCAGTCGCTTCACCGGGACAGGGGGCAAAAGTTATCAGCCCCAGCATTTT
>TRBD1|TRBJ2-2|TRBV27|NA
CASSRQGVTGELFF
TGTGCCAGCAGTAGACAGGGGGTGACCGGGGAGCTGTTTTTT
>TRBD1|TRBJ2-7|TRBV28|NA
CASSRYGQGGYEQYF
TGTGCCAGCAGCAGATACGGACAGGGAGGCTACGAGCAGTACTTC
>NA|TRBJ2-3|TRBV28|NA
CASSISTQGNTQYF
TGTGCCAGCAGTATCTCGACACAGGGTAATACGCAGTATTTT
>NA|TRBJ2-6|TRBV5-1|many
CASSLGGPGANVLTF
TGCGCCAGCAGCTTGGGGGGACCTGGGGCCAACGTCCTGACTTTC
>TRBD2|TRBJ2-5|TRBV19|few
CASRLAGVPETQYF
TGTGCCAGTAGGCTAGCGGGAGTCCCAGAGACCCAGTACTTC
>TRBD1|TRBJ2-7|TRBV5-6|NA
CASSLAGQGAYEQYF
TGTGCCAGCAGCTTGGCCGGGCAGGGGGCTTACGAGCAGTACTTC
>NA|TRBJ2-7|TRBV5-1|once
CASSLDRAGQYF
TGCGCCAGCAGCTTGGACAGGGCGGGGCAGTACTTC
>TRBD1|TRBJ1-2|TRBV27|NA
CASSLSPQGQGAYGYTF
TGTGCCAGCAGTTTATCCCCACAGGGACAGGGGGCGTATGGCTACACCTTC
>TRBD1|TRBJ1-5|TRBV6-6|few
CASRPGQGAEGKPQHF
TGTGCCAGCAGGCCGGGACAGGGGGCAGAAGGAAAGCCCCAGCATTTT
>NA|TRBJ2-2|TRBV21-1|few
CASSRGGSGELFF
TGTGCCAGCAGCAGAGGAGGGTCCGGGGAGCTGTTTTTT
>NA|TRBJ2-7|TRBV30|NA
CAWSEDRSYEQYF
TGTGCCTGGAGTGAGGACAGATCCTACGAGCAGTACTTC
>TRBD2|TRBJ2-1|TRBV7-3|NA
CASSLVGTSVNEQFF
TGTGCCAGCAGCTTAGTCGGGACTAGTGTTAATGAGCAGTTCTTC
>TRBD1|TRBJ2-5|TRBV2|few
CASSRDSQETQYF
TGTGCCAGCAGTAGGGACAGCCAAGAGACCCAGTACTTC
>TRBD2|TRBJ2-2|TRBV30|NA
CAWSPTSGRGGELFF
TGTGCCTGGAGTCCCACTAGCGGGAGAGGCGGGGAGCTGTTTTTT
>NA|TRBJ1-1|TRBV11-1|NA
CASSPEGVRTEAFF
TGTGCCAGCAGCCCAGAGGGGGTTCGGACTGAAGCTTTCTTT
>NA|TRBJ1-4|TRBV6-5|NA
CASTVRGELFF
TGTGCCAGCACCGTACGGGGAGAACTGTTTTTT
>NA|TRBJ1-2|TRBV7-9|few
CASSLAPENGYTF
TGTGCCAGCAGCTTAGCTCCAGAGAATGGCTACACCTTC
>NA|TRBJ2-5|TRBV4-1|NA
CASSQEGRVGETQYF
TGCGCCAGCAGCCAAGAGGGGCGGGTTGGGGAGACCCAGTACTTC
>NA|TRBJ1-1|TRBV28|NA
CASIQGRLNTEAFF
TGTGCCAGCATTCAAGGGCGACTGAACACTGAAGCTTTCTTT
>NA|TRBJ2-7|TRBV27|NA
CASSLGVKGPYEQYF
TGTGCCAGCAGTTTAGGGGTAAAGGGGCCCTACGAGCAGTACTTC
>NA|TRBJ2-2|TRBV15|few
CATSRDPGPLNTGELFF
TGTGCCACCAGCAGAGATCCAGGGCCCCTCAACACCGGGGAGCTGTTTTTT
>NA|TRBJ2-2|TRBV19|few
CASKWSRESGELFF
TGTGCCAGTAAATGGTCGCGGGAATCCGGGGAGCTGTTTTTT
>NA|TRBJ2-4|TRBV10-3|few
CAISRDLNLAKNIQYF
TGTGCCATCAGTCGGGACTTGAATCTAGCCAAAAACATTCAGTACTTC